Included here is one TCR beta chain sequence, with context. This clone was counted between two and nine times. Its antigen remains unidentified. Per-base qualities were not stored, and no clone one base away is much larger. From a lookup of the germline V gene, CDR1 and CDR2 are MDHEN and SYDVKM. From the cysteine up to the phenylalanine, the CDR3 has a length of 15 residues. Just CDR3 DNA is preserved here, 45 bases in frame from base 1. V is pruned by 5 bases and J by 0 bases, leaving 4 bases of the junction without a gene match. The cohort was made up of 650 to 700 healthy bone marrow donors. At the time of sampling, all cohort members were nominally healthy, though unrecorded immune exposures were likely present. The donor tested CMV seronegative and was one of the 352 seronegative cohort members. Each donor provided a peripheral blood sample, and peripheral blood mononuclear cells were used for TCR beta sequencing. Genomic DNA was extracted from the blood cell samples with the Qiagen DNeasy Blood Extraction Kit.

Libraries were constructed by the immunoSEQ multiplex PCR assay. A mixture of 60 forward primers for TCR Vbeta segments and 13 reverse primers for TCR Jbeta segments was used in the multiplex PCR. A multiplex PCR assay on genomic DNA amplified the CDR3 region of rearranged TCR beta genes. Amplified TCR beta libraries were sequenced as 87-base-pair reads on the Illumina HiSeq System. Processing in the source paper ran as follows. A later analysis tallied 80 million to 95 million unique TCR beta chains across the 666 repertoires, and about 12 million of those chains were shared by two or more donors. A nearest-neighbor algorithm error-corrected the raw reads and collapsed the reads into unique sequences, merging closely related sequences to remove PCR and sequencing errors. Alignment of CDR3 sequences to IMGT reference sequences was used to assign V, D and J gene segments. For a sequence to be retained, at least a six-nucleotide match to both a V gene segment and a J gene segment was required. Rearrangements were called productive when the CDR3 lacked stop codons and stayed in frame with V and J; all others were non-productive. Following IMGT convention, CDR3 was defined as the stretch from the second conserved V-encoded cysteine to the conserved J-encoded phenylalanine. Sequences without an unambiguous match to a single V gene segment were excluded from the earlier analysis of about 600 of the donors. In an earlier analysis of several hundred of the donors, V segments were called functional above 56.7% productive rearrangements and were called segregating when the between-donor standard deviation exceeded 5%. A statistical classification framework was developed to diagnose cytomegalovirus status using the catalog of TCR beta chain sequences. In a later analysis, TCR nucleotide sequences were compared against IMGT/GENE-DB human TR gene sequences so that V and J genes could be assigned. In a later analysis, CDR3 sequences and most-parsimonious VDJ recombination scenarios were assigned using the TCRdist pipeline. In a later analysis, each TCR beta chain was defined by its CDR3 amino acid sequence together with its V-gene family, and reads without a unique V-gene family were excluded. As a way to deal with suspected cross-contamination and a sequencing artifact, a later analysis dropped approximately 570 nucleotide sequences that were highly shared and had low generation probability. For each public chain, a later analysis derived a clonal expansion index from normalized ranks of inferred template counts within each repertoire. Generation probabilities in a later analysis came from a VDJ recombination model fitted to out-of-frame rearrangements, and those results were checked against IGoR. In a later analysis, hypergeometric tests were used to score TCR-TCR, TCR-HLA and TCR-CMV co-occurrence, with a repertoire-size bias correction applied to TCR pairs. In a later analysis, false discovery rates were estimated by permuting HLA or CMV assignments 20 times. A later analysis grouped co-occurring TCRs with DBSCAN, adding TCRdist sequence similarity when clustering within HLA-allele-positive subsets. Repertoires with fewer than 30,000 or more than 120,000 public chains, plus five repertoires with anomalous nucleotide sharing, were excluded from co-occurrence clustering. TCRdb stores this immuneACCESS table with in-frame sequences only. Part of the clones is absent; in the studies checked, under half of the shortfall reflects unresolved V genes, and no reason is known for the rest. V, J and clone size reflect that table, while D and trimming were determined from the DNA. This sample comprises over 150,000 clones, 79% of them detected only once. The leading ten clones occupy about 2% of the sample.

This sample is drawn from a study of cytomegalovirus exposure and HLA in healthy donors (TCRdb year 2017). General notes on the study: An earlier analysis of approximately 640 of the donors reported more than 250 Gb of sequence data and 100 million to 130 million unique TCR beta sequences from about 179 million T cells. Approximately 310 gigabases of sequencing data and tens of millions of unique TCR sequences made up an early release that covered approximately 650 HLA-typed donors. Of the approximately 400 genotyped donors, less than 85% were placed in the genetic ancestry cluster associated with self-reported Caucasian donors. The study aimed to test whether signatures of past pathogen exposure could be identified by cataloging public T cell receptors. The study used immunosequencing to profile the T cell repertoires of around 600 subjects and linked those repertoires to cytomegalovirus serostatus. In addition to the first cohort of 666 subjects, a separate validation cohort of approximately 130 different subjects was used. The study combined high-throughput TCR immunosequencing, statistical association of individual TCRs with disease status, and machine learning to predict cytomegalovirus infection status. In a later analysis, previously published TCR beta repertoires from some 640 donors were re-analyzed and high-resolution HLA genotyping was added so that TCR occurrence patterns could be studied. In the later analysis, no new phenotypic data were used to find candidate immune exposures; instead, reliance was placed on TCR beta sequences and their occurrence across donors. An earlier analysis of about 600 of the donors used high-throughput TCR beta sequencing to judge whether each TCR beta V gene segment behaved as functional or pseudogenic. Donor age, sex, ethnicity and CMV serostatus were compiled alongside the repertoire data. Genome-wide SNP genotypes for about 60% of the roughly 700 donors were used in a later genetic analysis, which treated that subset as a discovery cohort. Every repertoire in the discovery cohort had been generated on one and the same sequencing platform. HLA typing included class I and class II loci at four-digit resolution. Typing coverage differed by locus: A, B, C, DRB1 and DQB1 were typed in about 629-640 donors, DQA1 in approximately 520, DPA1 in nearly 610, and DPB1 in 400 to 480. Because of strong linkage in the cohort, roughly five DR-DQ haplotypes were treated as single units for association and clustering. Among some 410 genotyped donors of the cohort, an average of roughly 240,000 unique TCR beta nucleotide sequences were sequenced per donor, around 20% of them non-productive.

Study-level results and caveats: The study listed 164 TCR beta chains as associated with cytomegalovirus. In vitro tests confirmed that a few of the cytomegalovirus-associated TCR beta chains recognize cytomegalovirus antigens. CMV serostatus was the only immune exposure information available for the cohort. Some IMGT-functional V segments, including TRBV6-2 and TRBV6-3, could not be told apart with the 87-base-pair reads, so those segments were excluded. Across donors, most TCR sequences were observed very rarely, whereas some public TCRs were present in many individuals. The classifier was reported to diagnose cytomegalovirus status with high specificity and sensitivity in both the original cohort and the validation cohort. Only TCR beta chains were sequenced in this cohort, and the absence of alpha or paired-chain data limited detectable features. In an earlier analysis of some 500 of the donors, most TCR beta V segments appeared in productive rearrangements about 90% or about 30% of the time, broadly matching IMGT annotations. Linkage disequilibrium might explain the correlated functional status among segregating V segments, but an unknown experimental factor could not be excluded. A further reported finding was that TCR beta sequences accurately predicted the HLA-A and HLA-B alleles for most subjects in the first cohort. Compared with equally common non-associated chains, HLA-associated TCR beta chains in a later analysis were more clonally expanded and had lower generation probabilities. In a later analysis, most CMV-associated TCR beta chains were found to appear HLA-restricted, with HLA associations seemingly driven largely by CMV exposure. The authors suggested that the approach could potentially be extended to other disease states and immunological phenotypes. At a false discovery rate of 0.05, a later analysis linked 16,951 TCR beta sequences to specific HLA alleles. The sequencing pipeline was judged likely to have produced a cluster of highly shared sequence variants as a technical artifact. According to a later analysis, parvovirus B19, influenza, CMV and Epstein-Barr virus appeared linked to several top co-occurrence clusters. HLA typing was unavailable for some donors at each locus, so association tests used only the typed subset. Because counts were too low, roughly 18 rarely observed V segments, including chromosome 9 orphons, were left out of the earlier analysis of 587 of the donors. According to a later genetic analysis, donors in an Asian-associated ancestry cluster had fewer N-insertions in productive TCRs than the approximately 670-donor mean. An association between a missense DCLRE1C variant and V-gene and J-gene trimming of TCR beta chains was found in a later genetic analysis and replicated in an independent cohort. A later analysis found that TCR association rates varied across HLA loci, with DRB1 alleles showing the most associated TCRs and HLA-C alleles the fewest. Strong co-occurrence of HLA alleles, especially DR and DQ, made assigning TCR associations to individual alleles difficult. Presence/absence analyses assumed roughly uniform sequencing depth across donors, an assumption that may not hold.

The specimen was PBMCs. This receptor was identified in a middle-aged man in good health and CMV-seronegative. The chain links TRBV28 with TRBJ1-1; 9 junctional bases match TRBD1. The encoded CDR3 is CASSARTGVNTEAFF. At the DNA level, the sequence is TGTGCCAGCAGTGCGCGGACAGGGGTGAACACTGAAGCTTTCTTT.